The rows below give T cell receptor beta chains drawn from one sample of a study of blood T cell repertoires in COVID-19. The method was immunoSEQ multiplex PCR; TCRdb's version includes in-frame clones alone and lacks a portion of them. Among about 150,000 clones listed, 85% were seen once. Sequencing input: peripheral blood. The receptors stem from a woman aged 55-70 years with COVID-19, enrolled during active disease. CDR3s include the opening cysteine and the closing phenylalanine or tryptophan. Each record gives: V gene, clone size, CDR3 protein. Part of the rows lack a size; the others show once, few, many or a class for expanded clones.

TRBV2 - CASNSRVTDTQYF
TRBV19 - CASKEGSSGNTIYF
TRBV5-1 - CASSWGTGKGRETQYF
TRBV9 - CASSVGAAPNTGELFF
TRBV19 - CASRRAAEAFF
TRBV9 - CASSAGTAYGYTF
TRBV19 - CASSPGGRTEAFF
TRBV19 - CASSIWGGQGINQPQHF
TRBV3-1/TRBV3-2 - CASSPRPSGSFAKNIQYF
TRBV28 - CASITGGATYGYTF
TRBV15 - CATSRDNAGYGYTF
TRBV2 - CASTGTRLSGELFF
TRBV4-1 - CASSQVRSWNSEAFF
TRBV2 - CASRPPTGGGSPLHF
TRBV14 few CASSPAGGSLNEQFF
TRBV5-6 - CASSLRGTPYGYTF
TRBV7-8 - CAPTGRKASYNSPLHF
TRBV9 - CASSVGLQETQYF
TRBV3-1/TRBV3-2 - CASSQEGRELGAFF
TRBV6-1 - CASSEALANYGYTF
TRBV13 - CASSLASGVFDEQFF
TRBV11-2 - CASSLDQGAGGYTF
TRBV7-3 - CASSLYPPRQTNTEAFF
TRBV7-2 - CASSLGLINYGYTF
TRBV11-3 - CASSRGLAGEETQYF
TRBV18 - CASSTRTSGRASSDTQYF
TRBV30 few CAWRELRVSLVAFF
TRBV3-1/TRBV3-2 - CASRKTGADRSFNYGYTF
TRBV2 - CASSERRIRQDSPLHF
TRBV5-1 - CASCGGINTEAFF
TRBV18 - CASSQGRDEQYF
TRBV5-1 - CASSLGLIGTGELFF
TRBV5-1 - CASSQDKNTGELFF
TRBV11-3 - CASSLGGLAGNNEQFF
TRBV7-2 - CASSFRTGGPYEQYF
TRBV11-2 - CASSSPLGGGGYGYTF
TRBV5-6 - CASSLRGLAGPYEQYF
TRBV3-1/TRBV3-2 - CASSQLAGNNEQFF
TRBV28 - CASSYETRTEYNEQFF
TRBV6-7 - CASSSGQGNQPQHF
TRBV5-1 - CASSPRQTKATNEKLFF
TRBV7-9 - CASSPRLAEATDTQYF
TRBV28 - CASSSSGGGVLSQHF
TRBV10-3 - CAISESWQGILSEAFF
TRBV3-1/TRBV3-2 - CASSRDQSGTEAFF
TRBV11-2 - CASRTSGTWNSPLHF
TRBV9 - CASSSGRKGAQDVGYTF
TRBV7-2 - CASSLQTGATGNTIYF
TRBV6-1 - CASSDRQGFGSPLHF
TRBV20-1 - CSAMTPDTQYF
TRBV6-5 - CASRRQGIVGELFF
TRBV5-1 - CASGTGSWETQYF
TRBV6-5 - CASSKLAGEETQYF
TRBV12-5 once CASGSIRLPSAYEQYF
TRBV25-1 - CASSASHLESFNEQFF
TRBV27 few CASSFRTGGTEAFF
TRBV7-2 - CASRSVNTGELFF
TRBV15 - CATSRDYTGAPGNTIYF
TRBV9 - CASSVANTVNYGYTF